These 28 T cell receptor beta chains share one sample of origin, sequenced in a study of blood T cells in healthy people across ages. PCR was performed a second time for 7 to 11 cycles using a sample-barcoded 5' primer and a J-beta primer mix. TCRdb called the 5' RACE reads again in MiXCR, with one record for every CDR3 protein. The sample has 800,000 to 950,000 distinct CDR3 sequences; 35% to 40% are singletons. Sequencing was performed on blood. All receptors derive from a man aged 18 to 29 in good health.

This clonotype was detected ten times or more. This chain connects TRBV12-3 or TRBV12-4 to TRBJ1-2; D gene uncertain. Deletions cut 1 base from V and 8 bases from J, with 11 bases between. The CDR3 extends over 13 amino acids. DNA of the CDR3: TGTGCCAGCAGTTTAGAGGTGTATGAAGGCTACACCTTC. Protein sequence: CASSLEVYEGYTF.

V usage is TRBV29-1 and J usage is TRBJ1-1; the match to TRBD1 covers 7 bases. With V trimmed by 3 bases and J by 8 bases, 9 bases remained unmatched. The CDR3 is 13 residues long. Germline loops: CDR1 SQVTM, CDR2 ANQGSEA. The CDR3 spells CSVDVARGGEAFF. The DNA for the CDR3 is TGCAGCGTTGACGTAGCCAGGGGGGGGGAAGCTTTCTTT.

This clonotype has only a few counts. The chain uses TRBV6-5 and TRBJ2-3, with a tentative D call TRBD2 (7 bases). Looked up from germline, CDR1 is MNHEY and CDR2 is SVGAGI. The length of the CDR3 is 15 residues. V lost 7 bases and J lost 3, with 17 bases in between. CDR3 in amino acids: CASTWGGGGTDTQYF. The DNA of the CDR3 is TGTGCCAGCACCTGGGGGGGGGGCGGGACAGATACGCAGTATTTT.

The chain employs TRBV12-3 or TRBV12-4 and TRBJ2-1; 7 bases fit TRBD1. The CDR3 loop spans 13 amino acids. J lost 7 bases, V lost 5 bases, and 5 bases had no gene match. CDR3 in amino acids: CASSDIQGNEQFF. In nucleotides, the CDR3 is TGTGCCAGCAGTGACATACAGGGGAATGAGCAGTTCTTC.

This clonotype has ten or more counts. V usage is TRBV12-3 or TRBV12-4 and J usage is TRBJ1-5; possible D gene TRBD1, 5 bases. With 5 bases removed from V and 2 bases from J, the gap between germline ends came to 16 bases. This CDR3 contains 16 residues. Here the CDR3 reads CASSPPGPSGNQPQHF. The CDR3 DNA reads TGTGCCAGCAGTCCACCGGGACCTTCAGGCAATCAGCCCCAGCATTTT.

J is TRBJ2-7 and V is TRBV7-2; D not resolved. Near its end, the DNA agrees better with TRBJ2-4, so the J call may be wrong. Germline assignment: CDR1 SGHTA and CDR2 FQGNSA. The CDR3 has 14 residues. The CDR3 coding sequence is TGTGCCAGCAGCTTTCGGATCTCGGGAAACATTCAGTACTTC. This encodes CASSFRISGNIQYF.

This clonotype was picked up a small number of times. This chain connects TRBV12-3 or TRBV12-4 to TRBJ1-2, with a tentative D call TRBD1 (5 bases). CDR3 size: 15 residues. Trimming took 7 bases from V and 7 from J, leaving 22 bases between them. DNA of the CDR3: TGTGCCAGCACCATAGAACTCCAGGGTCTCGGTGGCTACACCTTC. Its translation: CASTIELQGLGGYTF.

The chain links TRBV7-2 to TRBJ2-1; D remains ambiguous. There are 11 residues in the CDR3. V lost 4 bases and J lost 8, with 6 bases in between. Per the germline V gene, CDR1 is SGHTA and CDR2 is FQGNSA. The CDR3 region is CASSSIDEQFF. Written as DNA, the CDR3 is TGTGCCAGCAGCTCCATCGATGAGCAGTTCTTC.

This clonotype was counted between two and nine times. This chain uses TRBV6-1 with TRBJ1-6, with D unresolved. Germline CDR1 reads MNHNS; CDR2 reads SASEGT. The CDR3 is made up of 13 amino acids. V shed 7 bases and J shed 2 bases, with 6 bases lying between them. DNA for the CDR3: TGTGCCAGCACCCGGACCTATAATTCACCCCTCCACTTT. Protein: CASTRTYNSPLHF.

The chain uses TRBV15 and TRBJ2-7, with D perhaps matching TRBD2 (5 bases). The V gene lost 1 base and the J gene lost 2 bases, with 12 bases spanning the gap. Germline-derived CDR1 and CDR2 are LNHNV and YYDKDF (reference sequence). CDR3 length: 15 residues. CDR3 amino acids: CATSRGGGSAYEQYF. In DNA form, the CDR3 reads TGTGCCACCAGCAGAGGTGGCGGGTCGGCCTACGAGCAGTACTTC.

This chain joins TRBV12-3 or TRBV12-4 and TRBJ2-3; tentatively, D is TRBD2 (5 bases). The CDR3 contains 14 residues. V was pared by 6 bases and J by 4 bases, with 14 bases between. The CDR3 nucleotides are TGTGCCAGCAGGGCCGGGGTGAGCGCAGATACGCAGTATTTT. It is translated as CASRAGVSADTQYF.

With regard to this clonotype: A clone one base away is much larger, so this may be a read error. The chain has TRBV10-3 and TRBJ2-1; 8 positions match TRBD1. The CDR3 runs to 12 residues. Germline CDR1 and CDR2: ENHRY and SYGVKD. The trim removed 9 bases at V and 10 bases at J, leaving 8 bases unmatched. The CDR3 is CAMGRQGSEQFF. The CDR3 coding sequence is TGTGCCATGGGGCGACAGGGGAGCGAGCAGTTCTTC.

The DNA for the CDR3 is TGTGCCATCAGTGAGGGGGCAGGGAGCAGGTATGGCTACACCTTC. Protein sequence: CAISEGAGSRYGYTF. The chain has TRBV10-3 and TRBJ1-2; TRBD1 is a possible D gene (5 bases). Germline lookup yields CDR1 ENHRY and CDR2 SYGVKD. The CDR3 has 15 amino acids. Between the trimmed V and J ends, which lost 2 bases and 5 bases, there was a span of 15 bases.

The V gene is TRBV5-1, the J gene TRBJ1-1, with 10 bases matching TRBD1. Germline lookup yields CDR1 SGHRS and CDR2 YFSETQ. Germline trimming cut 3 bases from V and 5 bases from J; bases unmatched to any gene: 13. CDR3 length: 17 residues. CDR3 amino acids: CASSSRPGTGELTEAFF. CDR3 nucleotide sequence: TGCGCCAGCAGCTCCCGCCCGGGGACAGGGGAATTAACTGAAGCTTTCTTT.

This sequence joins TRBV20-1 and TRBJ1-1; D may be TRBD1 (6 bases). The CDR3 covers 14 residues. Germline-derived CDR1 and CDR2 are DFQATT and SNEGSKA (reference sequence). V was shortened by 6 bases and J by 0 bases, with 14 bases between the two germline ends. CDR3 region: CSATSGHVNTEAFF. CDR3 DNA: TGCAGTGCGACCTCGGGACACGTGAACACTGAAGCTTTCTTT.

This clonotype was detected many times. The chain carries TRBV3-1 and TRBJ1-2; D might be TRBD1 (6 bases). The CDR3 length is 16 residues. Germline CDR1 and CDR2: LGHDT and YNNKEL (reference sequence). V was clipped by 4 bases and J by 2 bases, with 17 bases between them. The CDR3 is CASSRDRGERNYGYTF. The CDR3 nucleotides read TGTGCCAGCAGCCGCGATAGGGGGGAGAGGAACTATGGCTACACCTTC.

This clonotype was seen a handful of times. The CDR3 sequence is CASSLRGTSSSYEQYF. The CDR3 DNA is TGTGCCAGCAGCTTGCGAGGGACTTCTAGCTCCTACGAGCAGTACTTC. The chain couples TRBV5-6 to TRBJ2-7; maybe TRBD2 (6 bases). V lost 1 base and J lost 0, with 14 bases in between. The CDR3 totals 16 residues. Germline values: CDR1 SGHDT, CDR2 YYEEEE.

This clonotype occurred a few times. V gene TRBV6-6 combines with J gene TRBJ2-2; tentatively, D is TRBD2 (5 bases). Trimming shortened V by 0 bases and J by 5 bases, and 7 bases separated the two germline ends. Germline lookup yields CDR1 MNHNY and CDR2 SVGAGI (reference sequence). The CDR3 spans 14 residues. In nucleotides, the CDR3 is TGTGCCAGCAGTTACTCGAGAGGGACCGGGGAGCTGTTTTTT. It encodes CASSYSRGTGELFF.

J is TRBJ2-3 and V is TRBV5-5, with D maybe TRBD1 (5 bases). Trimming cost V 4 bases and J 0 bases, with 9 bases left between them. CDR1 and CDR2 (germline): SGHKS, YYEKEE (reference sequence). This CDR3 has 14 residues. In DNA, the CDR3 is TGTGCCAGCAGCAGGGGCCATAGCACAGATACGCAGTATTTT. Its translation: CASSRGHSTDTQYF.

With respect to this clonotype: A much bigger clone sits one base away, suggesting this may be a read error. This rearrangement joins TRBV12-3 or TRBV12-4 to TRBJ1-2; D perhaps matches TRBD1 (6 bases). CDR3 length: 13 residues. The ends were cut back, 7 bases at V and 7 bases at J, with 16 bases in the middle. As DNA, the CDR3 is TGTGCCAGCATGGGACGGGGGGCGCCTGGCTACACCTTC. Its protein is CASMGRGAPGYTF.

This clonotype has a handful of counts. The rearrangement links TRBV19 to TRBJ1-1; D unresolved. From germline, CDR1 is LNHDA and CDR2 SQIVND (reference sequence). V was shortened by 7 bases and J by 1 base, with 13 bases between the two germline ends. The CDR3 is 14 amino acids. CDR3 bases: TGTGCCAGTACCCCCGGACGGGGGAACACTGAAGCTTTCTTT. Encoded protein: CASTPGRGNTEAFF.

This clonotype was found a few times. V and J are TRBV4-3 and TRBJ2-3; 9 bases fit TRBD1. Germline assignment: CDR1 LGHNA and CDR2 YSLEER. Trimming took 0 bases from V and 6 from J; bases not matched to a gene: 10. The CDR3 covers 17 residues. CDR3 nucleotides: TGCGCCAGCAGCCAAGATGTGGGACAGGGAGGTTGGGATACGCAGTATTTT. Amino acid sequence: CASSQDVGQGGWDTQYF.

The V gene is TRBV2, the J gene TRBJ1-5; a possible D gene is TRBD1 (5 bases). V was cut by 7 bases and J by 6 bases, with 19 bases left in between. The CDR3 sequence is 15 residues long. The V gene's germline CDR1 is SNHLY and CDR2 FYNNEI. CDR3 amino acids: CASTASSGGGQPQHF. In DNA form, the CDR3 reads TGTGCCAGCACAGCGAGTTCGGGGGGAGGTCAGCCCCAGCATTTT.

As DNA, the CDR3 is TGCAGTGCTAGACCAGCTAGCGGGGGGGCCGGCTATGCCTACAATGAGCAGTACTTC. Translated: CSARPASGGAGYAYNEQYF. The chain recombines TRBV20-1 with TRBJ2-5; TRBD2 matches 12 bases. Per germline, CDR1 DFQATT and CDR2 SNEGSKA (reference sequence). The length of the CDR3 is 19 residues. After removal of 2 bases from V and 11 bases from J, the junction contained 24 bases not matched to a gene.

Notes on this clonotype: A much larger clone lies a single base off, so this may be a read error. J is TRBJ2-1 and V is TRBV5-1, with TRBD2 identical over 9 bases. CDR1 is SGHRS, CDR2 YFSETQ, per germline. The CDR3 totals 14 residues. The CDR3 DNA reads TGCGCCAGCAGGAGTAGCGGGGGATACAGTGAGCAGTTCTTC. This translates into CASRSSGGYSEQFF.

For the CDR3, the DNA is TGTGCCAGCAGTTTACTGGCGGGGGGTATCGAGCAGTACTTC. Its protein product is CASSLLAGGIEQYF. V is TRBV12-3 or TRBV12-4 and J is TRBJ2-7, with 8 bases that match TRBD2. The CDR3 spans 14 residues. V lost 2 bases to trimming and J lost 6 bases; unmatched junction nucleotides: 6.

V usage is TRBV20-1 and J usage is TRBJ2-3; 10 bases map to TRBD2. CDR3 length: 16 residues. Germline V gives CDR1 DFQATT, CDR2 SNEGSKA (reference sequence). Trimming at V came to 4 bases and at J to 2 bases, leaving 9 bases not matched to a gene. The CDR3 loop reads CSAIIRTSGYTDTQYF. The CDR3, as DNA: TGCAGTGCTATTATACGGACTAGCGGATACACAGATACGCAGTATTTT.

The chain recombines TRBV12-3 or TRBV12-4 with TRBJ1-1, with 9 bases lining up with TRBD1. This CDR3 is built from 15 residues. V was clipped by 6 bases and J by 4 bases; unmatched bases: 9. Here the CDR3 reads CASRDGTGSFTEAFF. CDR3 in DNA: TGTGCCAGCAGAGACGGGACAGGGAGCTTCACTGAAGCTTTCTTT.